This T cell receptor (beta chain) emerged from a study of human T cells and chemical hapten exposure (dated by TCRdb to the early 2020s). Regarding the complete study: For sensitization, 2% DPC in acetone was applied to a roughly 2 cm by roughly 2 cm area of upper inner arm skin. Weekly therapeutic DPC doses were additionally applied to the scalp of patients throughout the roughly 23-week study period. Patch testing was done on the upper back using Finn chambers containing 0.01% DPC, and results were scored after 6 days according to International Contact Dermatitis Research Group standards. The patient cohort, mostly female, included alopecia areata with under or over 50% scalp involvement, alopecia totalis and alopecia universalis. Libraries were pooled for sequencing, and per-sample TCR yields varied mainly because of small differences in library volumes within the pool. In alopecia patients, the study followed how the peripheral blood TCR repertoire changed in vivo over primary and secondary sensitization to diphenylcyclopropenone (DPC), a hapten. Blood samples were taken from patients before sensitization (week 0) and at 2, 6 and about 24 weeks after DPC sensitization. Around 30 alopecia patients provided blood for TCR sequencing at one to four time points (pre-sensitization, 2, 6 and 24 weeks). Study-wide findings and limitations: Repeated subsampling changed both the strength of the expansion versus patch-test correlation and the threshold at which that correlation became significant. DPC sensitization did not change the number of TCRs with a frequency above 1 in 1000, and there was no evidence of changes in global repertoire structure. All patients had alopecia, a presumed autoimmune disease, so their immune response might differ from that of healthy individuals. A positive correlation was found between the number of PT1 expanded TCRs and patch test score, with significance reached at thresholds 8, 16 and 32 but not 4. Significantly more large CDR3 similarity clusters were formed by expanded TCRs than by pre-sensitization or healthy control sets, consistent with antigen-driven responses.

Library construction relied on RACE. Sequencing took place on a NextSeq 500. Library preparation attached unique molecular identifiers to individual cDNA molecules for quantitative, reproducible TCR counting. From each blood RNA sample, both TCR alpha and TCR beta chains were sequenced. As for the authors' bioinformatics: The median number of TCRs per sample was 95,638, ranging from about 20,000 to 700,000. The Decombinator software suite was used to annotate V, J and CDR3 in the TCR reads. Every sample was subsampled to the same number of TCRs (28,000) for the PS versus PT1 abundance plots. TCRs were defined as expanded if absent before sensitization and observed at least eight times at the 2-week time point. TCRdb redid the processing of the public reads, applying fastp at Q25 and MiXCR, and retained in-frame beta chains. Each entry merges the rows of one CDR3 protein and shows their most common DNA and genes. The V and J calls here are based on TCRdb, not the publication. This sample lists more than 250,000 distinct CDR3 sequences; about 9.4% were detected once. Less than 3% of the sample rests with the top ten.

Concerning this clonotype itself: This receptor's antigen is unknown. Base qualities are missing; no much larger clone stands one base away.

The sample's time point label is to be understood as: pre-sensitization, week 0. The treatment or condition label on this specimen signifies: therapeutic diphenylcyclopropenone sensitization with weekly scalp DPC. Blood at each patch-test visit was drawn before the patch test was applied. Eligible patients were aged 18 to 70, diagnosed with alopecia, deemed suitable for DPC therapy, and excluded if pregnant. Total RNA was isolated from unfractionated whole blood collected in Tempus Blood RNA tubes. The CDR3 runs 18 amino acids, cysteine and phenylalanine included. Just CDR3 DNA is preserved here, 54 bases in frame from base 1. Trimming accounts for 6 bases at V and 0 bases at J, while the number of junction bases matched to no gene is 14. CDR1 and CDR2 (MNHEY, SVGEGT) derive from the germline V gene.

The TCR sequence derives from a woman in her thirties or forties with alopecia areata. Some clones in this sample may be carry-over from other donors' samples. The rearrangement combines TRBV6-2 or TRBV6-3 with TRBJ2-3, with TRBD1 identical over 8 junction bases. This specimen consisted of whole blood, obtained in connection with sensitization to the hapten diphenylcyclopropenone (DPC). The CDR3 has the sequence CASSQQTGEAGSTDTQYF. The bases read TGTGCCAGCAGCCAACAGACAGGGGAGGCGGGTAGCACAGATACGCAGTATTTT.